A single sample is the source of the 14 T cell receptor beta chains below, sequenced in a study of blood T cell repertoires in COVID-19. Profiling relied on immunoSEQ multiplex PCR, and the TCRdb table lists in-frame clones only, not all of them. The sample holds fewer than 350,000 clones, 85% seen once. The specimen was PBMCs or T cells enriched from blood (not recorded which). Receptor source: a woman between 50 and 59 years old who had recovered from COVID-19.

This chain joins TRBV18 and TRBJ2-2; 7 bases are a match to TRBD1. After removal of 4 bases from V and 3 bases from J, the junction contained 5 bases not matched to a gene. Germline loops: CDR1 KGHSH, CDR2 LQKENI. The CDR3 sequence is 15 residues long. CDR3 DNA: TGTGCCAGCTCACTACAGGGGACATACACCGGGGAGCTGTTTTTT. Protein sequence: CASSLQGTYTGELFF.

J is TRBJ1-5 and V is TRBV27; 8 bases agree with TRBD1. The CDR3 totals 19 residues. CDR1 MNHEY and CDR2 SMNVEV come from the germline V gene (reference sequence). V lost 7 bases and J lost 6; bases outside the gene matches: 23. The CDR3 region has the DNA TGTGCCAGCATTCAAGTTCGAAGGACAGGGACCACCGGTGGTCAGCCCCAGCATTTT. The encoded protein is CASIQVRRTGTTGGQPQHF.

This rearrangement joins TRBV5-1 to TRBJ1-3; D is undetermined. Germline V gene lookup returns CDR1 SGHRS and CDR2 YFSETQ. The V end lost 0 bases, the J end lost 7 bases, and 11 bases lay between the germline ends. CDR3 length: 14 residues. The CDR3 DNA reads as TGCGCCAGCAGCTTGGACGGGAATCTGAACACCATATATTTT. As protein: CASSLDGNLNTIYF.

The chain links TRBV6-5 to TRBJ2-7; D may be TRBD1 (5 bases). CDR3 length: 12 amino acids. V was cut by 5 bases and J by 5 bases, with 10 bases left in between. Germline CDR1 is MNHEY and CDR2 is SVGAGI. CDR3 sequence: CASSNPGNEQYF. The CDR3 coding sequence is TGTGCCAGCAGTAACCCAGGGAACGAGCAGTACTTC.

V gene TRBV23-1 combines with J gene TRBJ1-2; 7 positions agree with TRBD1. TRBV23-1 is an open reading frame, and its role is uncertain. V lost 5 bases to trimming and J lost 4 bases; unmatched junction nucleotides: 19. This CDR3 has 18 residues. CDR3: CASSNRDSLSVGSYGYTF. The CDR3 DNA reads TGCGCCAGCAGTAACCGGGACAGCCTATCTGTAGGGTCCTATGGCTACACCTTC.

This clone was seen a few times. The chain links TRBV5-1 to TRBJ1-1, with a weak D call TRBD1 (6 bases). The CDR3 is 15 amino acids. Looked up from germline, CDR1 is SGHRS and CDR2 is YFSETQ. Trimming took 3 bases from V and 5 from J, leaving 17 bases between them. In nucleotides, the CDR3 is TGCGCCAGCAGCTCTGTTCAGGGGAGAGGAACTGAAGCTTTCTTT. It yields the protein CASSSVQGRGTEAFF.

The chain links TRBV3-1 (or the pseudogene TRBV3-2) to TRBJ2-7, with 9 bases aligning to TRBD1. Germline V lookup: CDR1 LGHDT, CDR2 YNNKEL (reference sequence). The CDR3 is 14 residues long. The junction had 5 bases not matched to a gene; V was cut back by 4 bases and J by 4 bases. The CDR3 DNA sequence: TGTGCCAGCAGCCCTCGGGACAGGGAATACGAGCAGTACTTC. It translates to CASSPRDREYEQYF.

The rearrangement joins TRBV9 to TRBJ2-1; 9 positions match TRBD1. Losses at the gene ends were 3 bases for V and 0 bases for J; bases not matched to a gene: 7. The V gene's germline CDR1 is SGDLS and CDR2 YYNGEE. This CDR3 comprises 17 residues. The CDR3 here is CASSAHPGQGSYNEQFF. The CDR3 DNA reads TGTGCCAGCAGCGCCCACCCGGGACAGGGCTCCTACAATGAGCAGTTCTTC.

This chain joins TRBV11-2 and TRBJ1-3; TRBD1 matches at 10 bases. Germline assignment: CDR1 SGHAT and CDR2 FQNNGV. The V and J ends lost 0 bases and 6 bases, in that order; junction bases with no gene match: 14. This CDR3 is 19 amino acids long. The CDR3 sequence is CASSLDELGAGTGANTIYF. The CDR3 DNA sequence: TGTGCCAGCAGCTTAGATGAGTTAGGAGCCGGGACAGGGGCAAACACCATATATTTT. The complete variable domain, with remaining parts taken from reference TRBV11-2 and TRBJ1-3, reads EAGVAQSPRYKIIEKRQSVAFWCNPISGHATLYWYQQILGQGPKLLIQFQNNGVVDDSQLPKDRFSAERLKGVDSTLKIQPAKLEDSAVYLCASSLDELGAGTGANTIYFGEGSWLTVV.

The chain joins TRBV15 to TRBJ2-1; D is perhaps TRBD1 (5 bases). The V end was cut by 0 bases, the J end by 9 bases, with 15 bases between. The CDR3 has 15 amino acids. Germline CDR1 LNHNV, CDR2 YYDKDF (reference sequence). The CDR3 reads CATSRDLGAKGEQFF. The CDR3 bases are TGTGCCACCAGCAGAGATCTTGGGGCCAAGGGTGAGCAGTTCTTC.

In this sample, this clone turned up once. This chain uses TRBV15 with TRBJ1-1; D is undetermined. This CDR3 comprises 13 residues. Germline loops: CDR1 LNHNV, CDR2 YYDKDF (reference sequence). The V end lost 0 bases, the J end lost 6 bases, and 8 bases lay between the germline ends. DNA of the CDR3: TGTGCCACCAGCAGAGATCGCCAGTCTGAAGCTTTCTTT. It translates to CATSRDRQSEAFF.

CDR3 nucleotides: TGTGCCAGCAGCCGAGCAAGCGGGGGCCCCCCCTCCTACGAGCAGTACTTC. Translated, it gives CASSRASGGPPSYEQYF. The genes are TRBV7-9 and TRBJ2-7; 8 bases fit TRBD2. V shed 5 bases, J shed 0 bases, and the junction held 12 bases outside the gene matches. This CDR3 is built from 17 residues. Germline assignment: CDR1 SEHNR and CDR2 FQNEAQ (reference sequence).

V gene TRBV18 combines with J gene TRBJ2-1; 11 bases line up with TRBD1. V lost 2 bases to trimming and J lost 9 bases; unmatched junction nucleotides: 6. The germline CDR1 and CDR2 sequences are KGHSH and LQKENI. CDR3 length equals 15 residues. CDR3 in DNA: TGTGCCAGCTCACCAGGACAGGGGGCTGTCGGTGAGCAGTTCTTC. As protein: CASSPGQGAVGEQFF.

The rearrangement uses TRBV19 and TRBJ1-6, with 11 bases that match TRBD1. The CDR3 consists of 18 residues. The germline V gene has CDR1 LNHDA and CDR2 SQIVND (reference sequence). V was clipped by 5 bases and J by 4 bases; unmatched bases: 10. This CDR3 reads CASSLRTGGNYYNSPLHF. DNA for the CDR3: TGTGCCAGTAGTCTGCGGACAGGGGGCAACTATTATAATTCACCCCTCCACTTT.